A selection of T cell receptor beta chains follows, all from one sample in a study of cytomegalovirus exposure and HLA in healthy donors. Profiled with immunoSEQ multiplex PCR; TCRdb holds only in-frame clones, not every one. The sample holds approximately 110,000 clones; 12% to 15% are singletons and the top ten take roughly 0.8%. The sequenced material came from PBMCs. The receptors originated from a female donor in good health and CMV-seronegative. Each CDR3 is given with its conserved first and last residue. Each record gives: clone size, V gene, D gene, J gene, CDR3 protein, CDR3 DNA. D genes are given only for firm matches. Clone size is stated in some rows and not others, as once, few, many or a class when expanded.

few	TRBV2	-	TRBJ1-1	CASRSSLSTEAFF	TGTGCCAGCAGATCGAGCTTGAGCACTGAAGCTTTCTTT
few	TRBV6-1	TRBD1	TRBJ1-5	CASSDTGQGDQPQHF	TGTGCCAGCAGTGACACAGGACAGGGCGATCAGCCCCAGCATTTT
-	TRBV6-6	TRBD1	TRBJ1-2	CASRGDRGPYGYTF	TGTGCCAGCAGGGGGGACAGGGGTCCCTATGGCTACACCTTC
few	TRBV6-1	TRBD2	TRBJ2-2	CASSVIPGLAGFSGELFF	TGTGCCAGCAGTGTGATACCGGGACTAGCGGGATTCAGCGGGGAGCTGTTTTTT
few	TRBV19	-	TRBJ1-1	CASIPLTGEAFF	TGTGCCAGTATCCCCCTGACGGGTGAAGCTTTCTTT
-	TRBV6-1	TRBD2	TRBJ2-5	CASSERTSFETQYF	TGTGCCAGCAGTGAAAGGACTAGTTTCGAGACCCAGTACTTC
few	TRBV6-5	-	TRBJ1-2	CASSYSPEGGYTF	TGTGCCAGCAGTTACTCCCCGGAGGGAGGCTACACCTTC
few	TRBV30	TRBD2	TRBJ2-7	CAWSWAGGPGEQYF	TGTGCCTGGAGCTGGGCGGGAGGGCCAGGCGAGCAGTACTTC
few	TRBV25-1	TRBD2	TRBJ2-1	CASSESGGYNEQFF	TGTGCCAGCAGTGAATCGGGGGGATACAATGAGCAGTTCTTC
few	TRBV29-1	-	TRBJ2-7	CSVGQGLYEQYF	TGCAGCGTTGGACAGGGACTCTACGAGCAGTACTTC
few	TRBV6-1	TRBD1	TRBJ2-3	CASSESMGQGSDTQYF	TGTGCCAGCAGTGAAAGTATGGGACAGGGGTCAGATACGCAGTATTTT
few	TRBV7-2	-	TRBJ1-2	CASSPRGDLNGYTF	TGTGCCAGCAGCCCACGGGGGGATTTGAACGGCTACACCTTC
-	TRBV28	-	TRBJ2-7	CASSLNGHRGYEQYF	TGTGCCAGCAGTTTAAATGGTCACCGGGGCTACGAGCAGTACTTC
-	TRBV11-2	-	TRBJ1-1	CASSWGQNTEAFF	TGTGCCAGCAGTTGGGGCCAGAACACTGAAGCTTTCTTT
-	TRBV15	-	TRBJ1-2	CATRGGNYGYTF	TGTGCCACCCGAGGCGGTAACTATGGCTACACCTTC
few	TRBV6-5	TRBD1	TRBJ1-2	CASSRDSPNYGYTF	TGTGCCAGCAGTCGGGACAGTCCTAACTATGGCTACACCTTC
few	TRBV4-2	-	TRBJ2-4	CASSQTIIDSLAKNIQYF	TGTGCCAGCAGCCAGACGATTATAGACAGCTTAGCCAAAAACATTCAGTACTTC
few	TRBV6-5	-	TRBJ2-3	CASSAEKGVDTQYF	TGTGCCAGCAGTGCAGAAAAGGGGGTAGATACGCAGTATTTT
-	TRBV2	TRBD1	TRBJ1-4	CASSFEGATNEKLFF	TGTGCCAGCAGTTTTGAGGGGGCCACTAATGAAAAACTGTTTTTT
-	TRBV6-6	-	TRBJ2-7	CASSYSIISGSYEQYF	TGTGCCAGCAGTTACTCGATTATTAGCGGATCCTACGAGCAGTACTTC
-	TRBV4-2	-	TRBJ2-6	CASSQVLAGFSGANVLTF	TGTGCCAGCAGCCAAGTTTTGGCGGGTTTCTCTGGGGCCAACGTCCTGACTTTC
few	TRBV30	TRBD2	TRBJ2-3	CAWSVAGVPDTQYF	TGTGCCTGGAGTGTAGCGGGAGTACCAGATACGCAGTATTTT
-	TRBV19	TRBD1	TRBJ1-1	CVSSTDRGRMNTEAFF	TGTGTCAGTAGCACCGACAGGGGCCGAATGAACACTGAAGCTTTCTTT
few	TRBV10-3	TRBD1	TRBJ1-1	CAISGTGGGTEAFF	TGTGCCATCAGCGGGACAGGGGGGGGCACTGAAGCTTTCTTT
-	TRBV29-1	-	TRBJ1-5	CSVEYDRPGGPQHF	TGCAGCGTTGAATACGACCGTCCGGGGGGGCCCCAGCATTTT
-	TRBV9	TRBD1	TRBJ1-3	CASSAGTGEAGNTIYF	TGTGCCAGCAGCGCCGGGACAGGGGAAGCCGGAAACACCATATATTTT
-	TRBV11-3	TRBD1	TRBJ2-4	CASSPNQGVIQYF	TGTGCCAGCAGCCCCAACCAGGGGGTCATTCAGTACTTC
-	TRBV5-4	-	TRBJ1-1	CASSSGYTEAFF	TGTGCCAGCAGCTCCGGGTACACTGAAGCTTTCTTT
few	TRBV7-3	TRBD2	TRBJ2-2	CASSLGLAGGSGELFF	TGTGCCAGCAGCTTGGGACTAGCGGGAGGCTCCGGGGAGCTGTTTTTT
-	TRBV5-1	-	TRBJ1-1	CASSLRDQGYTEAFF	TGCGCCAGCAGCCTCAGGGACCAGGGGTACACTGAAGCTTTCTTT
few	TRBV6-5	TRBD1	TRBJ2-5	CASSYDRGRYETQYF	TGTGCCAGCAGTTACGACAGGGGGCGATATGAGACCCAGTACTTC
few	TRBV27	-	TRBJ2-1	CASSLSGALSYNEQFF	TGTGCCAGCAGTTTATCTGGAGCGCTTTCCTACAATGAGCAGTTCTTC
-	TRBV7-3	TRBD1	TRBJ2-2	CASSRDRAGELFF	TGTGCCAGCAGCCGGGACAGGGCCGGGGAGCTGTTTTTT
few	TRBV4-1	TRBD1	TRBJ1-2	CASSQDGTGGDYGYTF	TGCGCCAGCAGCCAAGATGGGACAGGGGGCGACTATGGCTACACCTTC
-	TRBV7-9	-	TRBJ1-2	CASSLDTFGGYGYTF	TGTGCCAGCAGCTTAGATACCTTCGGCGGCTATGGCTACACCTTC